This TCR beta chain was retrieved from a study of shared clonotypes between healthy human individuals. The study's findings and limits: The low donor count limited represented genetic and exposure-history diversity.

This CDR3 spans 16 amino acids. Trimming removed 2 bases from V and 2 bases from J; junction bases left unmatched: 2. Germline V gives CDR1 MNHNY, CDR2 SVGAGI (reference sequence). The table lists this clone with a count of one. Its cognate antigen is unknown. TCRdb's table, derived via immunoSEQ multiplex PCR, lists solely in-frame clones and lacks some. This sample yields roughly 1.5 million clones, of which roughly 98% are seen a single time; roughly 0.42% belongs to the top ten. This clonotype originated in a man between 25 and 39 years old in good health. This sequence joins TRBV6-6 and TRBJ2-3; 12 bases match TRBD2. The specimen sequenced was naive CD4+ T cells sorted from blood. This sample's subset: CD45RA+ positively selected. CDR3 bases: TGTGCCAGCAGTTACGGACTAGCGGGGTACACAGATACGCAGTATTTT. It specifies CASSYGLAGYTDTQYF.